This T cell receptor (beta chain) derives from a study of shared clonotypes between healthy human individuals (dated by TCRdb to about 2020). For the wider study: A couple of women and a few men aged 18 to 49 years were included in the cohort. For each donor, CD4 naive and CD4 memory were each run on three plates, CD8 naive on two plates, and CD8 memory on one plate. Blood TCR repertoires of five healthy adults were deeply sequenced to estimate repertoire size and the extent of clonotype sharing between individuals. To increase sequencing depth and limit assay-specific biases, different laboratories used diverse techniques to prepare libraries and sequence TCR repertoires. Between about 0.8 and 9.5 billion PBMCs per donor were obtained by leukapheresis.

Summary of the overall study and its limitations: Compared with non-shared clonotypes, clonotypes shared by all four sorted-subset donors had higher generation probabilities. Even with the large sequencing depth, rarefaction of the sorted-subset datasets indicated that sequencing was incomplete. Based on pairwise subsampling, the degree of clonotype sharing among donors was expected to be affected by sequencing depth. Sampling was restricted to blood, and TCR repertoires in tissues likely differ from the TCR repertoires found in blood. The genetic and exposure-history diversity represented was limited by the small number of donors. Across a handful of donors, 4.5% to 6.5% of naive CD4, roughly 3.3% of naive CD8, 2.3% of memory CD4, and approximately 0.4% of memory CD8 clonotypes were shared. Estimated clonotype richness was generally larger for naive than for memory subsets.

The count of this clone is one. Its antigen specificity is not known. No base-level quality is on record; no much larger clone is a single base apart. CDR1 and CDR2 are drawn from the germline V gene: SGHRS, YFSETQ. The CDR3 measures 13 amino acids from cysteine to phenylalanine. The DNA shown is the 39-base CDR3, in frame from base 1. V gives up 7 bases and J gives up 3 bases, and the segment between their germline ends measures 14 bases. Using the deep immunoSEQ assay, TCR CDR3 regions were amplified from genomic DNA by multiplex PCR. For each cell subset, the extracted genomic DNA was distributed evenly across all wells of several immunoSEQ 96-well plates, and each plate served as one replicate. For sorted subsets, each replicate PCR was loaded with around 200 ng genomic DNA, equivalent to 30,000 or so T cell genomes. Purified libraries were measured with a Qubit 3.0 fluorometer, size-checked on a Bioanalyzer 2100, and measured again with the KAPA Library Quantification kit. A separate single-read 150-cycle Illumina NextSeq 550 flow cell was used to sequence each immunoSEQ 96-well plate. The source study handled its data this way. Because only junctional sequences without quality scores were contained in the immunoSEQ output, filtering matching that applied to full-length reads could not be performed. Sequences were annotated with PyIR, a Python wrapper for IgBLAST v1.9, and V/J genes and CDR3 were assigned using IMGT germline references. Reads were removed for weak V/J assignments (E-value above 1e-6), missing CDR3, stop codons, out-of-frame junctions, or ambiguous translated residues. A V3J clonotype was defined by an identical inferred V gene, J gene, and CDR3 amino acid sequence. Percentage overlap between repertoires was computed as shared unique clonotypes divided by the size of the smaller repertoire. Repertoire richness was assessed with RTK rarefaction, the Chao1 estimator, and Recon v2.1 estimates of unobserved clonotypes. OLGA was used to compute generation probabilities for all TCRbeta clonotypes that the gDNA method yielded from several donors. The table was pulled from immuneACCESS by TCRdb, which kept in-frame rearrangements only. Such tables lose some clones; where checked, under half of the loss comes from unresolved V genes, and the rest has no known cause. Clone size and the V and J calls come from that table; the DNA yielded D and trimming. The sample includes hundreds of thousands of clones, with about 96% observed a single time. 0.05% to 0.07% of the sample belongs to the ten largest clones.

The donors were healthy, HIV-negative adults who had no recently reported acute infections or vaccinations. All donors were Caucasian adults living in Nashville, Tennessee, USA. CD4+ T cells were enriched through magnetic negative selection, after which naive cells were positively selected on CD45RA and the remaining negative fraction served as the memory subset. Blood was collected by leukapheresis, and PBMCs were isolated by Ficoll-Histopaque density gradient centrifugation and then cryopreserved in liquid nitrogen vapor phase. Analytical flow cytometry was used to check the purity and quantity of each magnetically sorted T cell population. Genomic DNA was isolated from each sorted fraction and quantified by UV absorbance on a Nanodrop 2000c.

The clonotype comes from a woman in her twenties or thirties in good health. The rearrangement combines TRBV5-1 with TRBJ2-7, with a weak D call of TRBD2 (6 bases match). Sequencing input: naive CD4+ T cells sorted from blood. The cell subset or site label for this specimen denotes: CD45RA+ positively selected. The DNA sequence is as follows: TGCGCCAGCCAAAGGCAGGAGGGCTACGAGCAGTACTTC. This yields the protein CASQRQEGYEQYF.